This entry lists 27 T cell receptor beta chains sequenced from one sample in a study of radiotherapy plus CTLA-4 blockade in lung cancer. Clones were read by immunoSEQ multiplex PCR, and TCRdb kept only the in-frame ones, dropping some. The sample holds under 95,000 clones, about 80% seen once. This sample comprised peripheral blood, obtained from a patient treated with radiotherapy plus ipilimumab. The receptors were gathered from a human donor with non-small cell lung cancer who had stable disease on radiotherapy plus ipilimumab.

The chain links TRBV19 to TRBJ2-3; 8 bases line up with TRBD2. The CDR3 sequence is 14 residues long. Trimming took 3 bases from V and 3 from J; bases not matched to a gene: 2. Germline CDR1 reads LNHDA; CDR2 reads SQIVND (reference sequence). CDR3 residues: CASSMGLGTDTQYF. DNA for the CDR3: TGTGCCAGTAGTATGGGACTAGGTACAGATACGCAGTATTTT.

This chain joins TRBV6-5 and TRBJ2-7; TRBD1 aligns across 8 bases. Germline V gene lookup returns CDR1 MNHEY and CDR2 SVGAGI. V lost 6 bases to trimming and J lost 10 bases; unmatched junction nucleotides: 11. This CDR3 spans 13 amino acids. CDR3 in amino acids: CASRPSGTGDQYF. CDR3 nucleotide sequence: TGTGCCAGCAGACCTTCGGGGACAGGCGACCAGTACTTC.

This sequence joins TRBV4-3 and TRBJ2-1; 12 bases match TRBD2. Germline lookup yields CDR1 LGHNA and CDR2 YSLEER. Trimming cost V 0 bases and J 7 bases; bases outside gene matches: 7. This CDR3 is built from 17 residues. The chain's CDR3 is CASSQEAETSGRNEQFF. CDR3 bases: TGCGCCAGCAGCCAAGAGGCGGAAACTAGCGGGAGGAATGAGCAGTTCTTC.

This rearrangement joins TRBV19 to TRBJ2-5, with D tentatively TRBD1 (5 bases). The J call could be wrong; TRBJ2-7 is a better fit for the DNA end. The germline V gene encodes CDR1 LNHDA and CDR2 SQIVND (reference sequence). This CDR3 contains 13 residues. The CDR3 here is CASSRDRAYEQYF. As DNA, the CDR3 is TGTGCCAGTAGTCGAGACAGAGCCTACGAGCAGTACTTC.

The chain couples TRBV5-1 to TRBJ1-1, with no clear D. This CDR3 is 15 amino acids long. CDR1 and CDR2 from the germline V gene are SGHRS and YFSETQ. Trimming took off 4 bases at V and 1 base at J, with 14 bases between the two ends. CDR3 amino acids: CASSASWEGNTEAFF. The CDR3 region has the DNA TGCGCCAGCAGCGCCTCATGGGAGGGGAACACTGAAGCTTTCTTT.

CDR3 DNA sequence: TGTGCCACCAGCGCCCGGGACAGGGGAAACTATGGCTACACCTTC. It codes for CATSARDRGNYGYTF. The rearrangement joins TRBV15 to TRBJ1-2; 10 nucleotides agree with TRBD1. CDR3 length equals 15 residues. The V and J ends lost 5 bases and 2 bases, in that order; junction bases with no gene match: 5. CDR1 and CDR2 (germline): LNHNV, YYDKDF (reference sequence).

The chain combines TRBV5-1 with TRBJ2-7; D call uncertain. CDR3 size: 14 residues. V was cut by 2 bases and J by 0 bases, with 9 bases left in between. The germline CDR1 and CDR2 sequences are SGHRS and YFSETQ. The CDR3: CASSFGRISYEQYF. The CDR3 DNA is TGCGCCAGCAGCTTCGGGCGGATCTCCTACGAGCAGTACTTC.

The V and J genes are TRBV28 and TRBJ2-7; D is possibly TRBD2 (6 bases). The CDR3 has 15 amino acids. The germline CDR1 and CDR2 sequences are MDHEN and SYDVKM. The CDR3 DNA reads as TGTGCGAGTCATGAAAACGGGGGAAGCTCCTACGAGCAGTACTTC. As protein: CASHENGGSSYEQYF. Looking up the rest from reference TRBV28 and TRBJ2-7 gives the full variable domain: DVKVTQSSRYLVKRTGEKVFLECVQDMDHENMFWYRQDPGLGLRLIYFSYDVKMKEKGDIPEGYSVSREKKERFSLILESASTNQTSMYLCASHENGGSSYEQYFGPGTRLTVT.

This clone was seen a few times. The CDR3 DNA reads TGTGCCAGCAGTGATAGTGGGCGTGCGAGGGAAGAGACCCAGTACTTC. This sequence encodes CASSDSGRAREETQYF. This sequence joins TRBV6-1 and TRBJ2-5, with a tentative D call TRBD2 (5 bases). Germline CDR1 and CDR2: MNHNS and SASEGT. The CDR3 extends over 16 amino acids. V was pared by 3 bases and J by 3 bases, with 17 bases between.

In this sample, this clone turned up once. This chain connects TRBV6-6 to TRBJ1-2, with TRBD1 as a possible D gene (6 bases). The CDR3 has 15 amino acids. Germline-derived CDR1 and CDR2 are MNHNY and SVGAGI (reference sequence). Trimming took off 6 bases at V and 5 bases at J, with 19 bases between the two ends. The chain's CDR3 is CASSTIRDIFYGYTF. The CDR3 DNA reads as TGTGCCAGCAGCACCATCCGGGACATTTTTTATGGCTACACCTTC.

This chain joins TRBV2 and TRBJ1-6; unclear D gene. The CDR3 runs 11 residues. Germline CDR1 is SNHLY and CDR2 is FYNNEI. Trimming took 7 bases from V and 9 from J, leaving 7 bases between them. Written as DNA, the CDR3 is TGTGCCAGCACGGAAGCTTCACCCCTCCACTTT. Its translation is CASTEASPLHF.

This sequence joins TRBV6-5 and TRBJ2-1; TRBD2 matches at 8 bases. The trim removed 6 bases at V and 7 bases at J, leaving 11 bases unmatched. CDR1 is MNHEY, CDR2 SVGAGI, per germline. CDR3 length: 15 amino acids. CDR3 sequence (DNA): TGTGCCAGCAGCCCCCGGGAGGGAAAGCGAAATGAGCAGTTCTTC. Its translation: CASSPREGKRNEQFF.

This clone was detected only a few times. The gene calls are TRBV6-1 and TRBJ1-1; 12 bases fit TRBD1. V trimming: 6 bases; J trimming: 7 bases; junction bases outside the gene matches: 9. Looked up from germline, CDR1 is MNHNS and CDR2 is SASEGT. This CDR3 region has 15 residues. The CDR3 reads CASRLMGQGAFEAFF. The CDR3 region has the DNA TGTGCCAGCAGATTGATGGGACAGGGGGCATTTGAAGCTTTCTTT.

The gene calls are TRBV11-2 and TRBJ2-3; D not certain. Germline values: CDR1 SGHAT, CDR2 FQNNGV. The CDR3 is made up of 15 amino acids. Deletions cut 6 bases from V and 2 bases from J, with 15 bases between. In DNA, the CDR3 is TGTGCCAGCAGGGCCGGGCTGGGCTCCACAGATACGCAGTATTTT. This gives the protein CASRAGLGSTDTQYF.

The chain uses TRBV27 and TRBJ2-5, with 7 bases identical to TRBD1. The CDR3 covers 14 residues. Germline assignment: CDR1 MNHEY and CDR2 SMNVEV (reference sequence). Losses at the gene ends were 4 bases for V and 4 bases for J; bases not matched to a gene: 6. Here the CDR3 DNA reads TGTGCCAGCAGTTCTACAGGGGTGGGAGAGACCCAGTACTTC. As protein: CASSSTGVGETQYF.

The V call is TRBV28, the J call TRBJ1-1, with TRBD1 matching 9 bases. CDR1 is MDHEN, CDR2 SYDVKM, per germline. J lost 1 base, V lost 5 bases, and 5 bases had no gene match. The CDR3 extends over 15 amino acids. The CDR3 bases are TGTGCCAGCAGTCCACAGGGGGCCAAGAACACTGAAGCTTTCTTT. Protein sequence: CASSPQGAKNTEAFF.

This clone occurred a few times. The V call is TRBV19, the J call TRBJ1-5; D is uncertain. CDR3 length: 13 amino acids. The V gene lost 0 bases and the J gene lost 5 bases, with 5 bases spanning the gap. Germline loops: CDR1 LNHDA, CDR2 SQIVND (reference sequence). CDR3 loop: CASSIDRDQPQHF. As DNA, the CDR3 is TGTGCCAGTAGTATAGATCGGGATCAGCCCCAGCATTTT.

V and J are TRBV29-1 and TRBJ2-5; D is possibly TRBD1 or TRBD2 (5 bases each). The germline V gene encodes CDR1 SQVTM and CDR2 ANQGSEA. The CDR3 spans 12 residues. Trimming removed 5 bases from V and 4 bases from J, with 11 bases in between. CDR3 amino acids: CSVRRGVETQYF. CDR3 DNA: TGCAGCGTTAGAAGGGGAGTAGAGACCCAGTACTTC.

This chain links TRBV6-6 with TRBJ1-5, with D possibly being TRBD1 (5 bases). Per germline, CDR1 MNHNY and CDR2 SVGAGI (reference sequence). The length of the CDR3 is 16 residues. V lost 5 bases and J lost 0, with 14 bases in between. The CDR3 DNA sequence: TGTGCCAGCAGTGGACCCGGACAACCTAGCAATCAGCCCCAGCATTTT. This gives the protein CASSGPGQPSNQPQHF.

The chain recombines TRBV19 with TRBJ2-7; 11 positions match TRBD2. This CDR3 comprises 13 residues. The J segment lost 6 bases and the V segment lost 10 bases, leaving 8 bases of the junction unmatched. Germline CDR1 is LNHDA and CDR2 is SQIVND (reference sequence). Written as DNA, the CDR3 is TGTGCCACTAACCCCGGGACTAGCGGCGAGCAGTACTTC. Residues: CATNPGTSGEQYF.

This clone was seen just once. The rearrangement uses TRBV4-1 and TRBJ1-2; no clear D. From germline, CDR1 is MGHRA and CDR2 YSYEKL. V lost 1 base to trimming and J lost 7 bases, with 16 bases between them. The CDR3 has 15 amino acids. For the CDR3, the DNA is TGCGCCAGCAGCCAAGGAAGCCAGGCCAGAGGTGGCTACACCTTC. This translates into CASSQGSQARGGYTF.

This chain uses TRBV6-1 with TRBJ1-4, with D tentatively TRBD1 (6 bases). Germline values: CDR1 MNHNS, CDR2 SASEGT. The CDR3 totals 13 residues. V lost 7 bases, J lost 5 bases, and 11 bases lay in between. The CDR3 loop reads CASIDRSNEKLFF. The CDR3 nucleotides read TGTGCCAGCATAGACAGGTCCAATGAAAAACTGTTTTTT.

This clone was observed a handful of times. The V gene is TRBV19, the J gene TRBJ1-5; 7 nucleotides match TRBD1. The CDR3 sequence is 15 residues long. Germline V lookup: CDR1 LNHDA, CDR2 SQIVND (reference sequence). With 4 bases clipped from V and 1 base from J, the junction kept 4 bases outside the gene matches. CDR3: CASSTDRASNQPQHF. The CDR3 bases are TGTGCCAGTAGTACCGACAGGGCGAGCAATCAGCCCCAGCATTTT.

The chain combines TRBV7-6 with TRBJ1-1; D perhaps matches TRBD1 (6 bases). Germline lookup yields CDR1 SGHVS and CDR2 FNYEAQ. V was trimmed by 5 bases and J by 0 bases, leaving 13 bases between them. CDR3 length: 15 residues. The CDR3 nucleotides are TGTGCCAGCAGCCCACAGGGCGAGGTGAACACTGAAGCTTTCTTT. Its protein is CASSPQGEVNTEAFF.

This chain joins TRBV27 and TRBJ2-7; D assignment may be TRBD1 or TRBD2 (5 bases each). The ends were cut back, 5 bases at V and 2 bases at J, with 19 bases in the middle. Germline V CDR1 and CDR2: MNHEY, SMNVEV (reference sequence). The CDR3 is made up of 16 amino acids. The CDR3 coding sequence is TGTGCCAGCAGTCCCGACCTCCTGGGGGTTCCCTACGAGCAGTACTTC. Its translation: CASSPDLLGVPYEQYF.

The V and J genes are TRBV9 and TRBJ2-1; TRBD2 aligns across 16 bases. V shed 0 bases, J shed 2 bases, and the junction held 5 bases outside the gene matches. Germline V gene data show CDR1 as SGDLS and CDR2 as YYNGEE. This CDR3 is 19 amino acids long. The chain's CDR3 is CASSVEGLAGGWAYNEQFF. CDR3 nucleotides: TGTGCCAGCAGCGTAGAGGGACTAGCGGGAGGGTGGGCCTACAATGAGCAGTTCTTC.

This chain joins TRBV12-5 and TRBJ2-1, with 8 bases fitting TRBD1. This CDR3 spans 15 amino acids. Unmatched junction bases numbered 4, after V lost 4 bases and J lost 2 bases. CDR1 LGHNT and CDR2 FRNRAP come from the germline V gene. The CDR3 bases are TGTGCTAGTGGTTCCGGACAGGGCACCTACAATGAGCAGTTCTTC. Amino acids: CASGSGQGTYNEQFF.